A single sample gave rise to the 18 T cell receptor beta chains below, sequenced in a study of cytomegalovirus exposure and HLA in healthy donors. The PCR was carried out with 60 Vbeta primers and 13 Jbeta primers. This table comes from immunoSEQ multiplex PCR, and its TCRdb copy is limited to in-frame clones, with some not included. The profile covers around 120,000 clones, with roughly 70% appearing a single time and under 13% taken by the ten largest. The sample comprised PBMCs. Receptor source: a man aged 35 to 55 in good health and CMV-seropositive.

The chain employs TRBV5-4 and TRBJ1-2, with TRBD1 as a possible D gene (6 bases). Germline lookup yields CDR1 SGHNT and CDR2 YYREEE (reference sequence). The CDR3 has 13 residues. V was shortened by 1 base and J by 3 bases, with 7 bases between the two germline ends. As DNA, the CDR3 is TGTGCCAGCAGCTTGCCAGGGGACTATGGCTACACCTTC. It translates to CASSLPGDYGYTF.

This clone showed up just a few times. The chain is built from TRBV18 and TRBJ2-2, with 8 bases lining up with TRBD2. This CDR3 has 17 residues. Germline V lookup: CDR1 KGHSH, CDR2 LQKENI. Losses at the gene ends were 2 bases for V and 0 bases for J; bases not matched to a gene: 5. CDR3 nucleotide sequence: TGTGCCAGCTCACCATTGGGTAGCGGGACGAACACCGGGGAGCTGTTTTTT. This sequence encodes CASSPLGSGTNTGELFF.

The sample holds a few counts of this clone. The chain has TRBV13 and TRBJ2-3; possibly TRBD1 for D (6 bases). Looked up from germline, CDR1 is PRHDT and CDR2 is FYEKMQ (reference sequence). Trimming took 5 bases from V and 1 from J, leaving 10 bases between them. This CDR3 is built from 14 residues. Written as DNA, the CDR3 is TGTGCCAGCAGCCGGGACACCCGCACAGATACGCAGTATTTT. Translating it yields CASSRDTRTDTQYF.

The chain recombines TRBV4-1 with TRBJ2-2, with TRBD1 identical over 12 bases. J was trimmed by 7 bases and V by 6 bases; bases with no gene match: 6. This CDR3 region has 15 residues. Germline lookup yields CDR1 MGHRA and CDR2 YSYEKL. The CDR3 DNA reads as TGCGCCAGCAGGGGGACAGGGGGCGCCGGCGGGGAGCTGTTTTTT. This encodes CASRGTGGAGGELFF.

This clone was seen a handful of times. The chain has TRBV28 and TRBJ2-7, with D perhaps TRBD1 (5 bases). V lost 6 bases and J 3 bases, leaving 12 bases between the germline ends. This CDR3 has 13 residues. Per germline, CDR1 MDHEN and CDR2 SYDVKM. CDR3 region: CASSRQTRYEQYV. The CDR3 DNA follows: TGTGCCAGCAGCCGACAGACTCGCTACGAGCAGTACGTC.

The CDR3 loop is CASSLARGQTEAFF. The CDR3 DNA follows: TGTGCCAGCAGCTTAGCCAGGGGGCAGACTGAAGCTTTCTTT. The chain links TRBV13 to TRBJ1-1; TRBD1 matches at 8 bases. The trim removed 1 base at V and 5 bases at J, leaving 3 bases unmatched. CDR1 is PRHDT and CDR2 is FYEKMQ in the germline V gene (reference sequence). This CDR3 has 14 amino acids.

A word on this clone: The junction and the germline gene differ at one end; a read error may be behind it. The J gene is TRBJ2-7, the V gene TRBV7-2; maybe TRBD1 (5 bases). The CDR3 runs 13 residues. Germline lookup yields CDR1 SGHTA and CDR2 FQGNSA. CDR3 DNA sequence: TGTGCCAGCAGCTTAGGATACCAGGGTGGGGTTATCTTC. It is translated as CASSLGYQGGVIF.

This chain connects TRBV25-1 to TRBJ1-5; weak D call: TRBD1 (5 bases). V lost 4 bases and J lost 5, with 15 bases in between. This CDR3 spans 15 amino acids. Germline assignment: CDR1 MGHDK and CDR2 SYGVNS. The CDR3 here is CASSGLQDGDQPQHF. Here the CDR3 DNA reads TGTGCCAGCAGTGGCTTACAGGACGGCGATCAGCCCCAGCATTTT.

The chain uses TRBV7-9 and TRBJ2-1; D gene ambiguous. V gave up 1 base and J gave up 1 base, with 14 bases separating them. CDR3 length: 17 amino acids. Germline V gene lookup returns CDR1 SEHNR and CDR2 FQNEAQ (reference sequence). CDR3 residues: CASSLEEVRFSYNEQFF. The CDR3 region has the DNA TGTGCCAGCAGCTTAGAAGAGGTCCGGTTTTCCTACAATGAGCAGTTCTTC.

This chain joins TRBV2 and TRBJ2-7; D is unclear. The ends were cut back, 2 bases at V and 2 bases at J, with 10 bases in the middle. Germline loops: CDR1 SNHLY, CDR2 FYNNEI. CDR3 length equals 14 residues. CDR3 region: CASSESGLAYEQYV. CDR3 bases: TGTGCCAGCAGTGAATCCGGGTTGGCCTACGAGCAGTACGTC.

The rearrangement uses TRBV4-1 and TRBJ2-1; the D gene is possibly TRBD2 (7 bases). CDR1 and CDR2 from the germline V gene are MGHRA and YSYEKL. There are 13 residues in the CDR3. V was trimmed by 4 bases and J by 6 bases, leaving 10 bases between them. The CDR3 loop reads CASSLGGLNEQFF. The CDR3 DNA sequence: TGCGCCAGCAGCCTCGGGGGGCTCAATGAGCAGTTCTTC.

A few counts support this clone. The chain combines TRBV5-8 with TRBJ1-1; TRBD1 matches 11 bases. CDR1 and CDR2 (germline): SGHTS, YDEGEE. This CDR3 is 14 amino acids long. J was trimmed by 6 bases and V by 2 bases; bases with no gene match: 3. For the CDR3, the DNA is TGTGCCAGCAGCTTCTGGACAGGGGGCTCTGAAGCTTTCTTT. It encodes CASSFWTGGSEAFF.

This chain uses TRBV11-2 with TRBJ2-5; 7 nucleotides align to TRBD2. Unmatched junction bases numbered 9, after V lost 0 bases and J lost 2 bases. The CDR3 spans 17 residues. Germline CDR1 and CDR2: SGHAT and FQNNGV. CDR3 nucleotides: TGTGCCAGCAGCTTAGATCTCCTAGCGGAGATACAAGAGACCCAGTACTTC. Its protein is CASSLDLLAEIQETQYF.

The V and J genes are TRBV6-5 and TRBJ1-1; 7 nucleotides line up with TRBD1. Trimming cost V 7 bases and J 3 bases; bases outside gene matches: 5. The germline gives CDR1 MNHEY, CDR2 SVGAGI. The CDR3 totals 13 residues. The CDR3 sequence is CASMTGMDTEAFF. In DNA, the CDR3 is TGTGCCAGCATGACAGGGATGGACACTGAAGCTTTCTTT.

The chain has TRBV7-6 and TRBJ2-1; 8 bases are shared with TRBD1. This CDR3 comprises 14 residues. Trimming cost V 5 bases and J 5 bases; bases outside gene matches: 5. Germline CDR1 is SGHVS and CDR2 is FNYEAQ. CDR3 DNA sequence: TGTGCCAGCAGCCCCCGGGACAGGAACAATGAGCAGTTCTTC. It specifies CASSPRDRNNEQFF.

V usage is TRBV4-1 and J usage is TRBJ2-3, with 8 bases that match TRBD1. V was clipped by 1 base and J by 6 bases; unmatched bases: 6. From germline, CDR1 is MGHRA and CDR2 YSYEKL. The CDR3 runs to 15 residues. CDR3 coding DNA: TGCGCCAGCAGCCAAGCGACAGGGGCTGGCGATACGCAGTATTTT. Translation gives CASSQATGAGDTQYF.

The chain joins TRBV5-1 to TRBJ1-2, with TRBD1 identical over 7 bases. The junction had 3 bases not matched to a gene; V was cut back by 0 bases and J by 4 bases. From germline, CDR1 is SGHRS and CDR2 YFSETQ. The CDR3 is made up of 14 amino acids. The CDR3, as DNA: TGCGCCAGCAGCTTGGAGGGACAGATCTATGGCTACACCTTC. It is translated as CASSLEGQIYGYTF.

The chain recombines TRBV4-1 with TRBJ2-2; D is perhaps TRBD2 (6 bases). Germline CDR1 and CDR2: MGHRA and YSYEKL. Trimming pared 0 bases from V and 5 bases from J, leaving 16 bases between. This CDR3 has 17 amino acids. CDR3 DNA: TGCGCCAGCAGCCAAGATCTACGGGGGAGGCGGACCGGGGAGCTGTTTTTT. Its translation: CASSQDLRGRRTGELFF.